The 4 T cell receptor beta chains presented below share a single source sample, sequenced in a study of T cell responses to AZD1222 COVID-19 vaccine. The repertoire was sequenced with immunoSEQ multiplex PCR; TCRdb's copy has only in-frame clones and lacks some. The profile shows about 140,000 clones, around 90% of them singletons. The sequences come from peripheral blood, collected on day 0 of AZD1222 vaccination. Receptor source: an adult in good health.

This clone was counted only a few times. The genes are TRBV7-9 and TRBJ2-1; TRBD2 agrees at 9 bases. J gave up 3 bases and V 2 bases, and 5 bases lay outside the gene matches. This CDR3 has 16 residues. Germline CDR1 is SEHNR and CDR2 is FQNEAQ (reference sequence). The CDR3 sequence: CASSLLAGEVYNEQFF. In nucleotides, the CDR3 is TGTGCCAGCAGCTTATTAGCGGGGGAGGTCTACAATGAGCAGTTCTTC.

This rearrangement joins TRBV6-5 to TRBJ2-3; possibly TRBD2 for D (6 bases). CDR1 MNHEY and CDR2 SVGAGI come from the germline V gene. Trimming pared 9 bases from V and 7 bases from J, leaving 17 bases between. The CDR3 spans 13 residues. CDR3 sequence reads: CASQSGGWNTQYF. The CDR3 nucleotides are TGTGCCAGTCAGTCCGGAGGGTGGAATACGCAGTATTTT.

The CDR3 reads CASSLNSPMNTEAFF. CDR3 coding DNA: TGCGCCAGCAGCTTAAACAGCCCCATGAACACTGAAGCTTTCTTT. The rearrangement joins TRBV5-1 to TRBJ1-1, with D uncertain. Deletions cut 2 bases from V and 0 bases from J, with 11 bases between. The germline CDR1 and CDR2 sequences are SGHRS and YFSETQ. The CDR3 spans 15 residues. Drawing the rest from reference TRBV5-1 and TRBJ1-1, the complete variable domain is KAGVTQTPRYLIKTRGQQVTLSCSPISGHRSVSWYQQTPGQGLQFLFEYFSETQRNKGNFPGRFSGRQFSNSRSEMNVSTLELGDSALYLCASSLNSPMNTEAFFGQGTRLTVV.

This chain joins TRBV2 and TRBJ2-7, with 8 bases that match TRBD2. CDR3 length: 16 residues. J gave up 7 bases and V 6 bases, and 17 bases lay outside the gene matches. Germline V lookup: CDR1 SNHLY, CDR2 FYNNEI. CDR3 coding DNA: TGTGCCAGCAGCGGCCCTATTTCGGGAGGGGAGGATGAGCAGTACTTC. This gives the protein CASSGPISGGEDEQYF.